The 7 T cell receptor beta chains below were found in one sample sequenced in a study of CD8 T cells in ankylosing spondylitis. Whole-study findings and limits: Blood from ankylosing spondylitis patients appeared to carry a characteristic roughly 8-variant TCR beta motif.

For these receptors, no antigen is known. Each CDR3 protein gets one entry after TCRdb re-called the 5' RACE reads with MiXCR. The data show a few hundred thousand distinct CDR3 sequences, with around 7.6% seen just once and more than 12% held by the top ten. Sequencing used blood, either unsorted or a sorted T cell fraction (not recorded which). Receptors originate from a male donor with ankylosing spondylitis.

This clonotype was counted between two and nine times. The chain joins TRBV10-3 to TRBJ2-5; perhaps TRBD2 as D (6 bases). V shed 5 bases and J shed 5 bases, with 12 bases lying between them. The CDR3 loop spans 13 amino acids. Per germline, CDR1 ENHRY and CDR2 SYGVKD. This CDR3 is CAISQEGWETQYF. The CDR3 nucleotides are TGTGCCATCAGTCAGGAGGGATGGGAGACCCAGTACTTC.

This chain uses TRBV27 with TRBJ2-3; D is tentatively TRBD1 or TRBD2 (5 bases each). The germline V gene has CDR1 MNHEY and CDR2 SMNVEV (reference sequence). This CDR3 contains 17 residues. Trimming removed 5 bases at V and 6 bases at J, with 24 bases between. The CDR3 nucleotides are TGTGCCAGCAGTCTACTAGGGACCGAAGCGCTCCGGGATACGCAGTATTTT. As protein: CASSLLGTEALRDTQYF.

This clonotype appeared many times. The gene calls are TRBV20-1 and TRBJ2-7; TRBD2 agrees at 7 bases. The V gene's germline CDR1 is DFQATT and CDR2 SNEGSKA (reference sequence). CDR3 length: 12 amino acids. Losses at the gene ends were 6 bases for V and 2 bases for J; bases not matched to a gene: 4. CDR3 bases: TGCAGTGCCCCGGCGGGGGCCTACGAGCAGTACTTC. The encoded protein is CSAPAGAYEQYF.

This clonotype has more than one count but fewer than ten. The chain employs TRBV27 and TRBJ2-7; D uncertain. The V end was cut by 7 bases, the J end by 2 bases, with 9 bases between. CDR1 and CDR2 from the germline V gene are MNHEY and SMNVEV (reference sequence). This CDR3 region has 12 residues. CDR3 DNA sequence: TGTGCCAGCAAGGGCAGCGCCTACGAGCAGTACTTC. This gives the protein CASKGSAYEQYF.

The chain has TRBV14 and TRBJ2-1; the match to TRBD2 covers 8 bases. CDR3 length equals 23 residues. The trim removed 4 bases at V and 6 bases at J, leaving 32 bases unmatched. Germline CDR1 and CDR2: SGHDN and FVKESK. CDR3 residues: CASSPSSRVRGLAGSGRFNEQFF. In nucleotides, the CDR3 is TGTGCCAGCAGCCCGTCCTCGAGGGTCCGGGGCCTAGCGGGCTCCGGCCGGTTCAATGAGCAGTTCTTC.

This clonotype was seen a handful of times. The rearrangement joins TRBV5-1 to TRBJ1-2; no clear D. Germline assignment: CDR1 SGHRS and CDR2 YFSETQ. The CDR3 covers 16 residues. V was clipped by 0 bases and J by 2 bases, with 14 bases between them. CDR3 protein: CASSLADPRPNYGYTF. The CDR3 bases are TGCGCCAGCAGCTTGGCTGACCCCCGCCCGAACTATGGCTACACCTTC.

Comment on this clonotype: Just one base apart from a much larger clone, this may be a read error. The V gene is TRBV20-1, the J gene TRBJ1-1, with D perhaps matching TRBD1 (5 bases). This CDR3 is built from 12 residues. The V gene's germline CDR1 is DFQATT and CDR2 SNEGSKA (reference sequence). CDR3 residues: CSARSGNTKAFF. CDR3 DNA: TGCAGTGCTAGGTCAGGGAACACTAAAGCTTTCTTT.